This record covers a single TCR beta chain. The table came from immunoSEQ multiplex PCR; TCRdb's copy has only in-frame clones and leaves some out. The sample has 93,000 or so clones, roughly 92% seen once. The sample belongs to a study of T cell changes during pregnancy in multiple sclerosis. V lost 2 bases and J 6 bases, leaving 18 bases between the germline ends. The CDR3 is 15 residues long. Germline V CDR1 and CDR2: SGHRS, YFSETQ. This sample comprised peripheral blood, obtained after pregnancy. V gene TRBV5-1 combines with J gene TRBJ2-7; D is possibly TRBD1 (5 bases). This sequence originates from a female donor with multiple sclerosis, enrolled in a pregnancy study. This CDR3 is CASSFGLGATGEQYF. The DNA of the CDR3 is TGCGCCAGCAGCTTCGGGTTAGGGGCGACGGGCGAGCAGTACTTC. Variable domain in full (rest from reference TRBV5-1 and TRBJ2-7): KAGVTQTPRYLIKTRGQQVTLSCSPISGHRSVSWYQQTPGQGLQFLFEYFSETQRNKGNFPGRFSGRQFSNSRSEMNVSTLELGDSALYLCASSFGLGATGEQYFGPGTRLTVT.